This T cell receptor beta chain was retrieved from a study of T cells in Graves' hyperthyroidism and ophthalmopathy. Study-level information: Staff took peripheral blood when the initial diagnosis was made, before any treatment began.

This clonotype was seen many times. Ophthalmopathy patients had moderate-to-severe active disease, CAS ≥3, NOSPECS ≥4, and disease duration under 3 months. Using 9.5 to 10 ml of fresh peripheral blood, PBMCs were prepared. Germline loops: CDR1 DFQATT, CDR2 SNEGSKA (reference sequence). This CDR3 is 12 amino acids long. V was pared by 8 bases and J by 5 bases, with 6 bases of the junction left unmatched. TCR beta CDR3 regions were amplified from RNA. The HTBI primer set drove a first-round RT-PCR of the TCR CDR3. TCRdb fed the multiplex PCR reads into MiXCR, producing one record per CDR3 protein. Of more than 500,000 distinct CDR3 sequences in the sample, approximately 16% were seen once.

Sample: blood. The origin of this receptor is a woman younger than 45 with Graves' ophthalmopathy. The rearrangement joins TRBV20-1 to TRBJ2-7, with 10 bases fitting TRBD1. In nucleotides, the CDR3 is TGCAGTCGGGGGACAGGGGCGAACGAGCAGTACTTC. The encoded protein is CSRGTGANEQYF.